This T cell receptor beta chain was obtained from a study of blood T cells in healthy people across ages. Whole-study results and caveats: The fall in TCR beta diversity per million T cells was roughly linear with age. Compared with aged donors, long-lived donors showed fewer expanded clones, suggesting selection.

Together with a sample-barcoded 5' primer, a J-beta primer mix was included in a second PCR lasting roughly 6 to 12 cycles. Any given sample supplied a minimum of 2.5 million CDR3-containing paired-end reads. TCRdb reprocessed the 5' RACE reads with MiXCR, giving one entry per CDR3 protein. This sample has approximately 800,000 distinct CDR3 sequences, with roughly 34% found just once. The CDR3 length is 14 residues. The V and J ends lost 4 bases and 1 base respectively, with 11 bases between them. Germline V lookup: CDR1 SQVTM, CDR2 ANQGSEA. Healthy Russian Caucasian donors spanned ages about 6 to 100 years. This clonotype appeared many times. Its antigen is not known.

The origin of this receptor is a man between 18 and 29 years old in good health. Sequenced sample: blood. This chain connects TRBV29-1 to TRBJ1-5; D uncertain. CDR3 nucleotide sequence: TGCAGCGTTGGTGTGGGTAACAGCAATCAGCCCCAGCATTTT. Translated: CSVGVGNSNQPQHF.